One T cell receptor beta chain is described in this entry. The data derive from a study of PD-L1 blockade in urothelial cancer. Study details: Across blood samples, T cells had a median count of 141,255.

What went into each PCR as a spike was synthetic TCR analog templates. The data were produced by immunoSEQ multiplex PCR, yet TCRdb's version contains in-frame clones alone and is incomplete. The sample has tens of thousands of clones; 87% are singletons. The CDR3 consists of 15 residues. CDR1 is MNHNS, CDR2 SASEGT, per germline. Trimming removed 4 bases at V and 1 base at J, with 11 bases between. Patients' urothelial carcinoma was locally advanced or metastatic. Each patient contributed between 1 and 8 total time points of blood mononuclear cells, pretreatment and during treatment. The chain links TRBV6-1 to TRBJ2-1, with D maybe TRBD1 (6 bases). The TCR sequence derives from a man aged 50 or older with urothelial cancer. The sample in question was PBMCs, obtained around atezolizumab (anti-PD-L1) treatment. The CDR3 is CASSVNRVSYNEQFF. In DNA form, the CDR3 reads TGTGCCAGCAGTGTAAACAGGGTTTCCTACAATGAGCAGTTCTTC.